The rows below give T cell receptor beta chains drawn from one sample of a study of CD8 T cells in Susac syndrome. TCRdb recomputed calls from the immunoSEQ multiplex PCR reads with MiXCR, one row per CDR3 protein. The table records around 120,000 distinct CDR3 sequences, around 94% of them present only once. Sequenced material: CD4+ T cells from PBMCs. The receptors derive from a human donor with multiple sclerosis. Both conserved end residues are part of each CDR3. D genes are given only for firm matches. Only some rows state a clone size, as once, few, many or a class for expanded clones.

size	V	J	D	DNA	CDR3
once	TRBV3-1	TRBJ1-6	-	TGTGCCAGCAGGGAGCTTAACTCCTATAATTCACCCCTCCACTTT	CASRELNSYNSPLHF
-	TRBV27	TRBJ1-1	TRBD1	TGTGCCAGCAGTTCCTCGGTCCGGACAGGGCTCGAAGCTTTCTTT	CASSSSVRTGLEAFF
-	TRBV20-1	TRBJ2-5	-	TGCAGTGCTAGCTCTCTCCAAGAGACCCAGTACTTC	CSASSLQETQYF
-	TRBV6-1	TRBJ2-7	-	TGTGCCAGCAGTAAGGGGACCGCCTACGAGCAGTACTTC	CASSKGTAYEQYF
-	TRBV7-9	TRBJ1-1	-	TGTGCCAGCGGAAGTAGCAGTCGGAACACTGAAGCTTTCTTT	CASGSSSRNTEAFF
-	TRBV7-9	TRBJ2-6	-	TGTGCCCGCCCAGTACCCGGGGCCAACGTCCTGACTTTC	CARPVPGANVLTF
-	TRBV3-1	TRBJ2-4	TRBD1	TGTGCCAGCAGACAGTGGGACAGGGGGACCAAAAACATTCAGTACTTC	CASRQWDRGTKNIQYF
-	TRBV4-2	TRBJ1-4	-	TGTGCCAGCAGAGCGGGGGGTAAAACAGGCTCAACTAATGAAAAACTGTTTTTT	CASRAGGKTGSTNEKLFF
-	TRBV30	TRBJ2-7	TRBD1	TGTGCCTGGAGTACCCGGGACAGGGTGTTTGGCGAGCAGTACTTC	CAWSTRDRVFGEQYF
-	TRBV29-1	TRBJ1-1	-	TGCAGCGGTGAAGGTGGGGGTTTCGAAGCTTTCTTT	CSGEGGGFEAFF
-	TRBV6-2/TRBV6-3	TRBJ2-7	-	TGTGCCAGCAGTCGACAGGGAGGAGGATCCTACGAGCAGTACTTC	CASSRQGGGSYEQYF
few	TRBV3-1	TRBJ2-7	TRBD2	TGTGCCAGCAGCCAAGTAACTAGCGGGTCCTACGAGCAGTACTTC	CASSQVTSGSYEQYF
-	TRBV3-1	TRBJ1-1	-	TGTGCCAGCAGCCAAGAGGGAGGGAGCGCTTTCTTT	CASSQEGGSAFF
few	TRBV19	TRBJ2-5	-	TGTGCCAGTAGTATCCAAGAGACCCAGTACTTC	CASSIQETQYF
-	TRBV7-2	TRBJ1-2	-	TGTGCCAGCAGCTCGACGGACCTCTATGGCTACACCTTC	CASSSTDLYGYTF
-	TRBV6-1	TRBJ2-1	-	TGTGCCAGCAGTGGAGGAGGGGGTTCCTACAATGAGCAGTTCTTC	CASSGGGGSYNEQFF
-	TRBV6-5	TRBJ2-7	-	TGTGCCAGCAGTAAGGCAGTCACCTACGAGCAGTACTTC	CASSKAVTYEQYF
-	TRBV7-9	TRBJ2-7	-	TGTGCCAGCGCGAGGGCGTCCGGGGTGGGCCACGAGCAGTACTTC	CASARASGVGHEQYF
-	TRBV20-1	TRBJ2-5	TRBD2	TGCAGTGCTGCGATGGAGCGGGACGGGCTTTTCGGAGAGACCCAGTACTTC	CSAAMERDGLFGETQYF
-	TRBV28	TRBJ2-4	-	TGTGCCAGCAGTTTAGTCGGGGCTACTAGCCAGAACATTCAGTACTTC	CASSLVGATSQNIQYF
-	TRBV19	TRBJ2-3	-	TGTGCCAGTACCCGAACTTTGGAAGTCGCAGATACGCAGTATTTT	CASTRTLEVADTQYF
-	TRBV10-3	TRBJ1-2	-	TGTGCCATCAGTGATGGCCGGAGTGGCTACACCTTC	CAISDGRSGYTF
-	TRBV7-2	TRBJ1-1	TRBD1	TGTGCCAGCAGCTTTGACAGGGAGAGGACTGAAGCTTTCTTT	CASSFDRERTEAFF
-	TRBV5-4	TRBJ1-1	TRBD1	TGTGCCAGCAGAGGGGGCCACTACACTGAAGCTTTCTTT	CASRGGHYTEAFF
-	TRBV5-1	TRBJ1-2	-	TGCGCCAGCAGCCCGGAGGGAGGACCGCTTTATGGCTACACCTTC	CASSPEGGPLYGYTF
-	TRBV6-1	TRBJ2-7	TRBD2	TGTGCCAGCAGTGCGATAGCGGGAGAGACTGTTTACGAGCAGTACTTC	CASSAIAGETVYEQYF
-	TRBV30	TRBJ2-1	TRBD2	TGTGCCTGGAGTTGGACTAGCGGGAAGTACAATGAGCAGTTCTTC	CAWSWTSGKYNEQFF
-	TRBV29-1	TRBJ1-1	-	TGCAGCGCATCAGGGTCGTGGCGAGCTTTCTTT	CSASGSWRAFF
-	TRBV3-1	TRBJ1-6	-	TGTGCCAGCAGCCAAGAAGGGAGGGCACCCCTCCACTTT	CASSQEGRAPLHF
-	TRBV20-1	TRBJ2-7	TRBD2	TGCAGTGCTAGTCCCGGGAGGGACGGACTAGGGGATTACGAGCAGTACTTC	CSASPGRDGLGDYEQYF
-	TRBV5-1	TRBJ1-1	TRBD1	TGCGCCAGCAGCTCAACAGGGGGGTTTGGCGCTGAAGCTTTCTTT	CASSSTGGFGAEAFF
-	TRBV27	TRBJ1-5	-	TGTGCCAGCAGTTATGACAGGTGGCAGCCCCAGCATTTT	CASSYDRWQPQHF
-	TRBV20-1	TRBJ1-5	-	TGCAGTGCTAGCCAGCCTGGGCAGCCCCAGCATTTT	CSASQPGQPQHF
-	TRBV7-9	TRBJ2-7	TRBD1	TGTGCCAGCAGACATGACAGGGCCTTCCCCTACGAGCAGTACTTC	CASRHDRAFPYEQYF
once	TRBV10-3	TRBJ2-7	-	TGTGCCATCAGTTGGACGGGCCACTCATACGAGCAGTACTTC	CAISWTGHSYEQYF
-	TRBV7-8	TRBJ1-4	-	TGTGCCAGCGGCGCACAGGGTAGTGAAAAACTGTTTTTT	CASGAQGSEKLFF
few	TRBV27	TRBJ2-7	-	TGTGCCAGCAGTGTCTCGGGGCGGCAGTACTTC	CASSVSGRQYF
once	TRBV30	TRBJ2-1	TRBD2	TGTGCCTGGGAACGGGACTATCTCAATGAGCAGTTCTTC	CAWERDYLNEQFF
once	TRBV7-8	TRBJ1-1	TRBD1	TGTGCCAGCAGTCCAACCGGGACAGGGAACACTGAAGCTTTCTTT	CASSPTGTGNTEAFF
-	TRBV27	TRBJ1-4	-	TGTGCCAGCAGTTTGGGGGCTTGGAATGAAAAACTGTTTTTT	CASSLGAWNEKLFF
-	TRBV28	TRBJ1-1	TRBD1	TGTGCCACCCGGGAAGGGACAGGGAACACTGAAGCTTTCTTT	CATREGTGNTEAFF
-	TRBV5-1	TRBJ2-1	TRBD2	TGCGCCAGCAGCTTGGTAGCGGGAGTTGACAATGAGCAGTTCTTC	CASSLVAGVDNEQFF
-	TRBV27	TRBJ1-3	TRBD1	TGTGCCAGCAGTTTCAGGGGGGCGGGAAACACCATATATTTT	CASSFRGAGNTIYF
-	TRBV24-1	TRBJ2-1	TRBD1	TGTGCCACCAGTGACAGGGGACAGGGGCTGAATGAGCAGTTCTTC	CATSDRGQGLNEQFF
once	TRBV3-1	TRBJ2-3	TRBD2	TGTGCCAGCAGCCATCGCGGACTAGCGGGGGCTAGCACAGATACGCAGTATTTT	CASSHRGLAGASTDTQYF
-	TRBV27	TRBJ1-6	-	TGTGCCAGCAGTTTACTTCGGGGTTCGCCAGGGGTTAATTCACCCCTCCACTTT	CASSLLRGSPGVNSPLHF
-	TRBV9	TRBJ2-3	-	TGTGCCAGCAGCGTAGCCAGACTAGGCACAGATACGCAGTATTTT	CASSVARLGTDTQYF
-	TRBV18	TRBJ1-2	-	TGTGCCAGCACCTCTCTTTCTAACTATGGCTACACCTTC	CASTSLSNYGYTF
-	TRBV20-1	TRBJ1-2	-	TGCAGTGCTAGAGAAAACGGGAAATTTAACTATGGCTACACCTTC	CSARENGKFNYGYTF
-	TRBV11-2	TRBJ1-3	-	TGTGCCAGCTCTCGCCTGTCCGGAAACACCATATATTTT	CASSRLSGNTIYF
-	TRBV5-1	TRBJ1-1	TRBD1	TGCGCCAGCAGCTTGGAAGGGACAGCCAGCACTGAAGCTTTCTTT	CASSLEGTASTEAFF
-	TRBV5-1	TRBJ2-5	-	TGCGCCAGCTGCGAGCCACCCCAAGAGACCCAGTACTTC	CASCEPPQETQYF
few	TRBV12-3/TRBV12-4	TRBJ2-3	-	TGTGCCAGCAGTTTAAGGGGGGATACGCAGTATTTT	CASSLRGDTQYF
-	TRBV7-3	TRBJ2-1	-	TGTGCCAGCAGTATTTGGCTAGGGAGCAATGAGCAGTTCTTC	CASSIWLGSNEQFF
-	TRBV3-1	TRBJ1-1	TRBD1	TGTGCCAGCAGCCATAGGGACAGGGGAGCTTTCTTT	CASSHRDRGAFF
-	TRBV27	TRBJ1-4	-	TGTGCCAGCAGTTTCCCAGGGATGGGAGAAAAACTGTTTTTT	CASSFPGMGEKLFF
-	TRBV4-3	TRBJ1-4	-	TGCGCCAGCAGCCAAACAGCTGAAAATGAAAAACTGTTTTTT	CASSQTAENEKLFF